This T cell receptor beta chain comes out of a study of shared clonotypes between healthy human individuals. V lost 3 bases to trimming and J lost 3 bases; unmatched junction nucleotides: 1. CDR3 length: 14 amino acids. CDR1 is SGHRS and CDR2 is YFSETQ in the germline V gene. Turning to this clone: As yet, its antigen is unknown. Other DNA sequences in this specimen translate into the identical CDR3.

Notes on the study in general: The four-donor shared clonotypes exceeded non-shared clonotypes in generation probability, with non-shared ones scoring lower.

The protocol was immunoSEQ multiplex PCR, while the TCRdb copy is restricted to in-frame clones and leaves out a portion. The table lists about 2.3 million clones, 93% of them singletons. The chain couples TRBV5-1 to TRBJ2-3; TRBD2 matches 10 bases. Material for sequencing was naive CD4+ T cells from PBMCs. Regarding subset: CD45RA+ positively selected. This TCR came from a man between 18 and 29 years old in good health. Some clones in this sample may be carry-over from other donors' samples. The CDR3 here is CASSSLAGTDTQYF. The DNA for the CDR3 is TGCGCCAGCAGCTCACTAGCGGGGACAGATACGCAGTATTTT.